What follows are 19 T cell receptor beta chains derived from one specimen sequenced in a study of T cell responses to AZD1222 COVID-19 vaccine. The repertoire was sequenced with immunoSEQ multiplex PCR; TCRdb's copy has only in-frame clones and lacks some. This sample has 100,000 to 120,000 clones; around 85% occur once, and the top ten carry 4% to 5%. The sample here was peripheral blood, taken on day 0 of AZD1222 vaccination. The receptors here all came from an adult in good health.

The chain couples TRBV5-1 to TRBJ2-3, with 11 nucleotides matching TRBD2. V was clipped by 2 bases and J by 3 bases; unmatched bases: 2. CDR3 length: 15 residues. CDR1 is SGHRS and CDR2 is YFSETQ in the germline V gene. CDR3 amino acids: CASSFTSGSTDTQYF. In nucleotides, the CDR3 is TGCGCCAGCAGCTTCACTAGCGGGAGTACAGATACGCAGTATTTT. The whole variable domain, filled in from reference TRBV5-1 and TRBJ2-3, reads KAGVTQTPRYLIKTRGQQVTLSCSPISGHRSVSWYQQTPGQGLQFLFEYFSETQRNKGNFPGRFSGRQFSNSRSEMNVSTLELGDSALYLCASSFTSGSTDTQYFGPGTRLTVL.

The chain is built from TRBV28 and TRBJ1-1; 8 nucleotides align to TRBD1. Trimming took 7 bases from V and 0 from J; bases not matched to a gene: 7. Germline CDR1 and CDR2: MDHEN and SYDVKM. The CDR3 spans 15 residues. In nucleotides, the CDR3 is TGTGCCAGCAATACTCAGACAGGGGTGAACACTGAAGCTTTCTTT. It is translated as CASNTQTGVNTEAFF.

This clone was counted only a few times. The chain is built from TRBV18 and TRBJ2-1, with 11 bases matching TRBD1. The CDR3 has 18 amino acids. The V segment lost 7 bases and the J segment 6 bases; nucleotides outside the gene matches: 17. The germline V gene encodes CDR1 KGHSH and CDR2 LQKENI. CDR3 residues: CASFLFPGQGVSSNEQFF. The CDR3 nucleotides read TGTGCCAGCTTCCTGTTCCCGGGACAGGGGGTTAGCAGCAATGAGCAGTTCTTC.

This chain connects TRBV5-1 to TRBJ1-1, with D maybe TRBD1 (5 bases). Germline values: CDR1 SGHRS, CDR2 YFSETQ. The V end was cut by 0 bases, the J end by 10 bases, with 10 bases between. The CDR3 covers 12 residues. Written as DNA, the CDR3 is TGCGCCAGCAGCTTGGCGGGGGAAATAGCTTTCTTT. As protein: CASSLAGEIAFF. Full variable domain (outside the CDR3, taken from reference TRBV5-1 and TRBJ1-1): KAGVTQTPRYLIKTRGQQVTLSCSPISGHRSVSWYQQTPGQGLQFLFEYFSETQRNKGNFPGRFSGRQFSNSRSEMNVSTLELGDSALYLCASSLAGEIAFFGQGTRLTVV.

This chain uses TRBV5-6 with TRBJ2-2; 12 bases map to TRBD2. This CDR3 comprises 17 residues. The germline gives CDR1 SGHDT, CDR2 YYEEEE. Trimming took 0 bases from V and 5 from J; bases not matched to a gene: 5. The CDR3 sequence: CASSLVTSGSGTGELFF. DNA of the CDR3: TGTGCCAGCAGCTTGGTGACTAGCGGGAGTGGGACCGGGGAGCTGTTTTTT.

This chain connects TRBV27 to TRBJ2-7; D is possibly TRBD1 (6 bases). With 0 bases removed from V and 4 bases from J, the gap between germline ends came to 13 bases. This CDR3 is built from 15 residues. Germline CDR1 MNHEY, CDR2 SMNVEV (reference sequence). DNA of the CDR3: TGTGCCAGCAGTTTATCGGCAGGGGCTGGGTACGAGCAGTACTTC. This translates into CASSLSAGAGYEQYF.

The chain joins TRBV12-3 or TRBV12-4 to TRBJ1-5; no clear D gene. The CDR3 consists of 13 residues. V was pared by 2 bases and J by 0 bases, with 2 bases between. The CDR3 here is CASSLTSNQPQHF. DNA of the CDR3: TGTGCCAGCAGTTTAACTAGCAATCAGCCCCAGCATTTT.

This sequence joins TRBV6-5 and TRBJ1-2; D gene ambiguous. CDR1 is MNHEY, CDR2 SVGAGI, per germline. The CDR3 totals 15 residues. Deletions cut 6 bases from V and 3 bases from J, with 17 bases between. CDR3 amino acids: CASSLTQWWDYGYTF. CDR3 nucleotide sequence: TGTGCCAGCAGCCTAACCCAGTGGTGGGACTATGGCTACACCTTC.

The gene calls are TRBV7-2 and TRBJ2-1; perhaps TRBD2 as D (6 bases). The germline gives CDR1 SGHTA, CDR2 FQGNSA. CDR3 size: 19 residues. The V gene lost 5 bases and the J gene lost 0 bases, with 23 bases spanning the gap. The CDR3 here is CASSRSAGGVRSSYNEQFF. In nucleotides, the CDR3 is TGTGCCAGCAGCAGGTCAGCGGGTGGAGTGCGCAGCTCCTACAATGAGCAGTTCTTC.

This clone showed up just once. V usage is TRBV11-2 and J usage is TRBJ1-1; D might be TRBD1 (5 bases). This CDR3 spans 14 amino acids. V shed 1 base and J shed 4 bases, with 10 bases lying between them. Germline V gene data show CDR1 as SGHAT and CDR2 as FQNNGV. This chain's CDR3 is CASSLAGWSTEAFF. For the CDR3, the DNA is TGTGCCAGCAGCTTAGCAGGGTGGAGCACTGAAGCTTTCTTT. The full variable domain, with the rest looked up from reference TRBV11-2 and TRBJ1-1, is EAGVAQSPRYKIIEKRQSVAFWCNPISGHATLYWYQQILGQGPKLLIQFQNNGVVDDSQLPKDRFSAERLKGVDSTLKIQPAKLEDSAVYLCASSLAGWSTEAFFGQGTRLTVV.

The chain couples TRBV4-3 to TRBJ2-2; possible D gene TRBD2, 6 bases. Germline CDR1 LGHNA, CDR2 YSLEER. Trimming pared 4 bases from V and 0 bases from J, leaving 18 bases between. The CDR3 contains 18 residues. Here the CDR3 reads CASSPRGWGVSNTGELFF. CDR3 DNA: TGCGCCAGCAGCCCGAGGGGCTGGGGGGTGTCGAACACCGGGGAGCTGTTTTTT.

The chain couples TRBV28 to TRBJ2-3; 11 bases match TRBD2. Unmatched junction bases numbered 2, after V lost 3 bases and J lost 0 bases. The germline gives CDR1 MDHEN, CDR2 SYDVKM. The CDR3 totals 16 residues. This CDR3 is CASSLTSGASTDTQYF. Here the CDR3 DNA reads TGTGCCAGCAGTTTGACTAGCGGGGCTAGCACAGATACGCAGTATTTT. The full variable domain, with the rest looked up from reference TRBV28 and TRBJ2-3, is DVKVTQSSRYLVKRTGEKVFLECVQDMDHENMFWYRQDPGLGLRLIYFSYDVKMKEKGDIPEGYSVSREKKERFSLILESASTNQTSMYLCASSLTSGASTDTQYFGPGTRLTVL.

V gene TRBV19 combines with J gene TRBJ2-2; 7 bases map to TRBD1. Trimming cost V 8 bases and J 6 bases; bases outside gene matches: 3. Germline V CDR1 and CDR2: LNHDA, SQIVND (reference sequence). The CDR3 is 12 residues long. CDR3: CASLGQAGELFF. The DNA for the CDR3 is TGTGCCAGTCTCGGACAGGCCGGGGAGCTGTTTTTT.

The V gene is TRBV5-1, the J gene TRBJ2-3; TRBD2 agrees at 13 bases. Germline assignment: CDR1 SGHRS and CDR2 YFSETQ. The CDR3 totals 15 residues. After removal of 4 bases from V and 3 bases from J, the junction contained 2 bases not matched to a gene. CDR3 region: CASSATSGRTDTQYF. The CDR3 DNA reads TGCGCCAGCAGCGCGACTAGCGGGAGGACAGATACGCAGTATTTT.

This clone occurred a few times. The chain is built from TRBV7-3 and TRBJ2-3; TRBD2 matches at 14 bases. CDR1 and CDR2 (germline): SGHTA, FQGTGA. The CDR3 length is 15 residues. V dropped 3 bases and J dropped 7; count of bases not matched to a gene: 3. The CDR3 DNA reads TGTGCCAGCAGCTTCGGGACTAGCGGGGGTAATACGCAGTATTTT. It codes for CASSFGTSGGNTQYF.

This chain joins TRBV14 and TRBJ1-1; maybe TRBD1 (6 bases). The CDR3 covers 14 residues. Trimming cost V 4 bases and J 3 bases, with 12 bases left between them. Germline lookup yields CDR1 SGHDN and CDR2 FVKESK. DNA for the CDR3: TGTGCCAGCAGCCCCCAGGGGTATTACACTGAAGCTTTCTTT. Protein sequence: CASSPQGYYTEAFF.

The gene calls are TRBV6-2 or TRBV6-3 and TRBJ2-3; 12 positions match TRBD2. Trimming took 0 bases from V and 4 from J; bases not matched to a gene: 11. The CDR3 sequence is 19 residues long. Germline loops: CDR1 MNHEY, CDR2 SVGEGT. The CDR3 is CASSYSIPSGRARADTQYF. DNA for the CDR3: TGTGCCAGCAGTTACTCGATTCCTAGCGGGAGGGCCCGGGCAGATACGCAGTATTTT.

This rearrangement joins TRBV6-5 to TRBJ1-2, with 10 bases aligning to TRBD1. Losses at the gene ends were 2 bases for V and 4 bases for J; bases not matched to a gene: 1. The CDR3 runs to 14 residues. Per germline, CDR1 MNHEY and CDR2 SVGAGI. The CDR3 nucleotides read TGTGCCAGCAGTTACGGGACAGGGGCCTATGGCTACACCTTC. Encoded protein: CASSYGTGAYGYTF.

The rearrangement links TRBV7-6 to TRBJ2-1; 7 bases match TRBD2. Germline assignment: CDR1 SGHVS and CDR2 FNYEAQ. V trimming: 4 bases; J trimming: 4 bases; junction bases outside the gene matches: 10. This CDR3 spans 16 amino acids. The CDR3 loop is CASSSGGLNLYNEQFF. CDR3 coding DNA: TGTGCCAGCAGCTCTGGGGGACTAAACCTTTACAATGAGCAGTTCTTC.